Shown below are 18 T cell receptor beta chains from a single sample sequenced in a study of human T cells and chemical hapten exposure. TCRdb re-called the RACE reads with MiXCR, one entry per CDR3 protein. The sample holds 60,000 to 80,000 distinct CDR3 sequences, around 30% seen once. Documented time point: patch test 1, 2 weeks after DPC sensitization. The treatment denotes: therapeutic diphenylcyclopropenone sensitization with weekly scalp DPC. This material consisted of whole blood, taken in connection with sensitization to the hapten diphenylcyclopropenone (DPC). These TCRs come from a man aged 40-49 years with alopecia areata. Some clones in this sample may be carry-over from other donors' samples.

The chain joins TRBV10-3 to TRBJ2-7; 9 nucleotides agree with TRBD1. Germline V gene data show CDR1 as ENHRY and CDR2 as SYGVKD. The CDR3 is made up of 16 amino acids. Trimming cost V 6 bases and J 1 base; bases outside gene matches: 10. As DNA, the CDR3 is TGTGCCATCAGGGAAACCTCCGGGACAGGGTCCTACGAGCAGTACTTC. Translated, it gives CAIRETSGTGSYEQYF.

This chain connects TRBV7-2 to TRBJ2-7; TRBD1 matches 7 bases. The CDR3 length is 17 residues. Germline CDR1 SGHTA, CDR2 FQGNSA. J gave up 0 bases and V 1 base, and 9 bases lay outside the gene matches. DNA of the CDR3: TGTGCCAGCAGCTTAGTGGTACGGCAGGGGGACTCCTACGAGCAGTACTTC. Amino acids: CASSLVVRQGDSYEQYF.

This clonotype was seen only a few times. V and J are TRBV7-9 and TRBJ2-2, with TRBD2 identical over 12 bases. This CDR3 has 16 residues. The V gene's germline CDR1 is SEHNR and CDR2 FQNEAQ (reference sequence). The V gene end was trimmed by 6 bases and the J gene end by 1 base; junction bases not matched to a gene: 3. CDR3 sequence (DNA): TGTGCCAGCAGAGGACTAGCGGGAATGAACACCGGGGAGCTGTTTTTT. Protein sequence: CASRGLAGMNTGELFF.

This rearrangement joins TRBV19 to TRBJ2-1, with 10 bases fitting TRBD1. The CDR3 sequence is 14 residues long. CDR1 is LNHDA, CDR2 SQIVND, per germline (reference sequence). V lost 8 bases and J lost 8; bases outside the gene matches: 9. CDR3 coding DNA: TGTGCCAGTGGACAGGGGGGACACTTCGATGAGCAGTTCTTC. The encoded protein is CASGQGGHFDEQFF. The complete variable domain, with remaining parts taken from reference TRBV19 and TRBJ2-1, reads DGGITQSPKYLFRKEGQNVTLSCEQNLNHDAMYWYRQDPGQGLRLIYYSQIVNDFQKGDIAEGYSVSREKKESFPLTVTSAQKNPTAFYLCASGQGGHFDEQFFGPGTRLTVL.

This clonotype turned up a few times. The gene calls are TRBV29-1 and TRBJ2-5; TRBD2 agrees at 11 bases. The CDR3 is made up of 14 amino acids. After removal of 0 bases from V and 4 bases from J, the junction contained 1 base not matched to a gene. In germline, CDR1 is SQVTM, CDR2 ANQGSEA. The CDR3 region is CSVEDGLAGETQYF. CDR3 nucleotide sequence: TGCAGCGTTGAAGATGGACTAGCGGGAGAGACCCAGTACTTC.

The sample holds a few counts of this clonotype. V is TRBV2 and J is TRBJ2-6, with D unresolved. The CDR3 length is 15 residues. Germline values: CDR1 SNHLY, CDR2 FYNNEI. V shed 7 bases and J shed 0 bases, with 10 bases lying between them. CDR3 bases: TGTGCCAGCACCGAGAGAAACTCTGGGGCCAACGTCCTGACTTTC. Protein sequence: CASTERNSGANVLTF.

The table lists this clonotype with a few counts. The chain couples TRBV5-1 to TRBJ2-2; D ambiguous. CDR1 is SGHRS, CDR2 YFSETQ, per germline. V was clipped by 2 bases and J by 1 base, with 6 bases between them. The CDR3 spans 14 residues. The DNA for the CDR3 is TGCGCCAGCAGCTTAGAAATGAACACCGGGGAGCTGTTTTTT. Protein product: CASSLEMNTGELFF.

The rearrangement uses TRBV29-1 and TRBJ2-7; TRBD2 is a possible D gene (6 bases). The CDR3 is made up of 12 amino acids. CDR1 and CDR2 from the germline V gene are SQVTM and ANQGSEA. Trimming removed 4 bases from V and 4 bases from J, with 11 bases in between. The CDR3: CSVGGDGYEQYF. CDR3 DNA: TGCAGCGTTGGGGGGGACGGGTACGAGCAGTACTTC.

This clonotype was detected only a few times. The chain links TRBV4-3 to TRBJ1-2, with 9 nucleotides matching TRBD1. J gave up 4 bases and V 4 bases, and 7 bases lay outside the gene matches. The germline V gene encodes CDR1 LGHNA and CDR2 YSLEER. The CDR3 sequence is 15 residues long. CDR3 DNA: TGCGCCAGCAGCCCCGGGGGACAGGGTAGCTATGGCTACACCTTC. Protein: CASSPGGQGSYGYTF.

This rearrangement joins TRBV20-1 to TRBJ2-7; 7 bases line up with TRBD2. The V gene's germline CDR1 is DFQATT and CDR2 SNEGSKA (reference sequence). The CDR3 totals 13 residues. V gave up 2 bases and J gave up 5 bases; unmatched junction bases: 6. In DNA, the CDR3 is TGCAGTGCTAGAAGGTCGGGGGGAGACGAGCAGTACTTC. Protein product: CSARRSGGDEQYF.

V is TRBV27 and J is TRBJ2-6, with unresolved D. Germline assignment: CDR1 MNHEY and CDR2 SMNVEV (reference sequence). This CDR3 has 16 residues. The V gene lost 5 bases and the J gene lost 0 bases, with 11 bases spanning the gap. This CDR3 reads CASSGGGHSGANVLTF. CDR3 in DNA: TGTGCCAGCAGTGGCGGTGGGCACTCTGGGGCCAACGTCCTGACTTTC. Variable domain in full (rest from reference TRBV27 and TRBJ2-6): EAQVTQNPRYLITVTGKKLTVTCSQNMNHEYMSWYRQDPGLGLRQIYYSMNVEVTDKGDVPEGYKVSRKEKRNFPLILESPSPNQTSLYFCASSGGGHSGANVLTFGAGSRLTVL.

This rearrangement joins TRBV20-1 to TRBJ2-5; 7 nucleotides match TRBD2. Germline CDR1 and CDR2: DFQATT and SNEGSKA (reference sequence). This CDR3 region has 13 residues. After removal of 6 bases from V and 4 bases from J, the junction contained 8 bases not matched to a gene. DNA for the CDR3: TGCAGTGCCTCCAGAGGGAGGGGAGAGACCCAGTACTTC. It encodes CSASRGRGETQYF.

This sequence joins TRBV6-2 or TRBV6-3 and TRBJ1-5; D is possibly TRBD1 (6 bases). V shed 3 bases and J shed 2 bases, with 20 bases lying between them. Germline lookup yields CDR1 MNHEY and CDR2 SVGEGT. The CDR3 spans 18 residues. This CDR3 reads CASSYQTPGVGGNQPQHF. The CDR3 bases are TGTGCCAGCAGTTATCAGACGCCAGGGGTAGGGGGCAATCAGCCCCAGCATTTT.

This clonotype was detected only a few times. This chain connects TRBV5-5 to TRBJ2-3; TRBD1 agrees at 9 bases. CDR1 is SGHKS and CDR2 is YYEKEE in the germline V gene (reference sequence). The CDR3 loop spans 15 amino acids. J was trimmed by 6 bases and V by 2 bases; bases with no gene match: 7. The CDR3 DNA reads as TGTGCCAGCAGCTTTCAGGGACAGGGTGTGGATACGCAGTATTTT. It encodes CASSFQGQGVDTQYF.

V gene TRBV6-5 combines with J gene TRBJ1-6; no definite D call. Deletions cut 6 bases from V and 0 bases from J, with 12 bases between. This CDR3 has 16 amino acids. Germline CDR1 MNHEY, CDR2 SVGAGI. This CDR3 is CASRFSMSSYNSPLHF. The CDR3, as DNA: TGTGCCAGCAGATTTAGCATGAGCTCCTATAATTCACCCCTCCACTTT.

As DNA, the CDR3 is TGTGCCAGCAGCTCACGGGGGGGGGAAGAGACCCAGTACTTC. Amino acid sequence: CASSSRGGEETQYF. V usage is TRBV11-2 and J usage is TRBJ2-5; 8 bases match TRBD2. The J segment lost 3 bases and the V segment lost 4 bases, leaving 4 bases of the junction unmatched. Germline CDR1 reads SGHAT; CDR2 reads FQNNGV. The CDR3 sequence is 14 residues long.

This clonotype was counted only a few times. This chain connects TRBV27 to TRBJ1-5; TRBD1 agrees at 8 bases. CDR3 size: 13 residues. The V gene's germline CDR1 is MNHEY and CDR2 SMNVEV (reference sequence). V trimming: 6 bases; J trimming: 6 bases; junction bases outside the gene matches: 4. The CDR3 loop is CASRPDRVQPQHF. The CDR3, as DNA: TGTGCCAGCAGGCCGGACAGGGTTCAGCCCCAGCATTTT.

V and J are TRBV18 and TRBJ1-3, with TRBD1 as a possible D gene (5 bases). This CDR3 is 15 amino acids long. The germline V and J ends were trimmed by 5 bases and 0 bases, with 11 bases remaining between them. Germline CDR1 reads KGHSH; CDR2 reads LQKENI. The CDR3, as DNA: TGTGCCAGCTCATCGGGACCCAGCTCTGGAAACACCATATATTTT. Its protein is CASSSGPSSGNTIYF.